This TCR beta chain stems from a study of blood T cell repertoires in COVID-19 (dated by TCRdb to 2020 to 2021). Concerning the study at large: Samples from collaborators originated in the United States, Italy and Spain and spanned both the acute and convalescent phases of COVID-19. Where HLA class I and class II types were available, the types were taken from metadata supplied by the sample provider, not from assay-based typing. The samples were drawn from the first 160 participants of the ongoing ImmuneRACE study and from roughly 1,300 subjects provided by 6 global collaborators. A freely available public database, intended as a resource for researchers studying the immune response to SARS-CoV-2, is where the repertoires were released. Nearly every sample came with metadata listing a de-identified subject ID, COVID-19 status, age in years and sex. The material from the prospective study consisted of cDNA or gDNA derived from T cells, B-cell-depleted T cells, or PBMCs. Subjects who had been exposed to COVID-19, were actively infected with it, or had recovered from it provided the deeply sampled blood TCRbeta repertoires that made up the dataset. Study-level results and caveats: Clinical and demographic metadata were provided uncurated, with the amount varying by source and participant.

A word on this clone: What antigen it recognizes has not been identified. The input lacks base qualities; no much larger clone sits a single base away.

Participants in the prospective study were enrolled through a virtual design, were aged roughly 18 to 90 years, and lived in under 25 United States geographic areas. To assign participants to cohorts, the prospective study relied on clinical history that participants themselves reported in a screening survey and a study questionnaire. Exposed participants had been in contact with someone with a PCR-confirmed or clinician-diagnosed COVID-19 case within 2 weeks of study entry. In the prospective study, mobile phlebotomists collected whole blood, serum and a nasopharyngeal or oropharyngeal swab from each participant. Additional blood draws and questionnaires over a 2-month period could optionally be provided by prospective study participants. Before DNA extraction, blood samples from the prospective study were shipped at room temperature or frozen. TCRbeta CDR3 regions were amplified from genomic DNA using the immunoSEQ Assay, a bias-controlled multiplex PCR. Regarding the original processing steps: The number of nucleated cells in each sample was estimated by amplification of reference gene primers within the assay. To quantify the absolute abundance of each unique TCRbeta CDR3 rearrangement, sequence reads were collapsed and filtered. For each sample, productive Simpson clonality was calculated by taking the square root of Simpson's diversity index across productive rearrangements. This immuneACCESS table, as held by TCRdb, lists in-frame sequences with V and J called but not all clones. Of the missing ones, under half trace to an unresolved V gene in checked studies; the others have no known cause. V, J and clone size are taken as reported in that table, and D and trimming were inferred from the DNA itself. The sample includes about 220,000 clones, with roughly 80% observed a single time. The top ten hold 3% to 4.5% of the sample.

From the cysteine through the phenylalanine, the CDR3 covers 14 amino acids. The kept DNA is CDR3 alone, 42 bases in frame from the first base. As encoded in the germline V gene, CDR1 is SGHTA while CDR2 is FQGNSA. V is pared back by 4 bases and J by 7 bases, with 16 bases lying between the germline termini. The rearranged chain carries TRBV7-2 and TRBJ1-2; the D gene is perhaps TRBD1, from 6 matching bases. The sample consisted of PBMCs or T cells enriched from blood (not recorded which). The receptor was derived from a woman aged 35 to 49 who had been exposed to COVID-19. The CDR3 sequence is CASSSNTGSPGYTF. In nucleotide form, the sequence is TGTGCCAGCAGCTCCAACACAGGGTCCCCTGGCTACACCTTC.